This entry is about one T cell receptor beta chain. Its specific antigen is unknown. Base qualities are not provided; no much larger clone lies one nucleotide away. This record comes from a study of blood T cells in healthy people across ages (dated by TCRdb to between 2015 and 2017). Notes on the research overall: In model experiments, template switching captured roughly one uniquely barcoded TCR beta cDNA molecule for every two T cells. Four age groups were formed from the donors: young (average roughly 15 years), middle-aged (approximately 40), aged (approximately 60) and long-lived (approximately 80). The study analyzed two additional independent replicas of 1 million unique cDNA reads from the same blood draw for two donors, one aged 18 to 29 and one aged 80 or older. To avoid experimental bias, donors of different ages were distributed randomly across sequencing lanes. Age-related changes in TCR beta repertoire diversity were measured in the study by deep sequencing normalized with unique cDNA molecular identifiers.

CDR3 length: 13 amino acids, cysteine to phenylalanine. CDR3 DNA is the only sequence kept; it has 39 bases, read in frame from the first base. The CDR1 and CDR2 encoded by the germline V gene (reference sequence) are DFQATT and SNEGSKA. Systemically healthy Caucasian individuals from Russia, approximately 39 in total and aged roughly 6 to 100 years, were included as donors. Around 10 milliliters of peripheral blood were collected from each donor into EDTA-treated Vacutainer tubes. Ficoll-Paque density-gradient centrifugation was used to isolate PBMCs, with at least 6 million obtained per sample. Trizol reagent was used to extract total RNA from the PBMCs, yielding at least 5 micrograms per sample. Naive CD45RAhigh/CD27high T cell percentages were measured by flow cytometry on a PBMC aliquot from every donor. The receptor library was made with 5' RACE. The sample was run on an Illumina HiSeq 2500. The second PCR ran for roughly 7 to 12 cycles and used a J-beta primer mix along with a sample-barcoded 5' primer. A template-switch 5' adaptor carrying 12 random nucleotides introduced a unique molecular identifier onto each TCR beta cDNA molecule. Each sample yielded at least 2.5 million CDR3-containing paired-end reads. The Mint cDNA synthesis kit, primed by a TRBC-specific oligonucleotide, was used to synthesize first-strand cDNA from all RNA. All cDNA was treated with uracil-DNA glycosylase and then went through a first 18-cycle PCR with the universal primers M1SS and BC2_uni_R. On the authors' methods: For normalization, 1 million high-quality reads were randomly selected from each sample, with every read carrying a distinct molecular identifier. Reads sharing molecular identifiers were discarded rather than binned into consensus sequences. MiTCR, with a Q25 quality threshold and the strictest error-elimination algorithm, was used for CDR3 identification, clonotype clustering and error correction. Lower-bound total TCR beta diversity was estimated with a nonparametric unseen species model using Euler transformation. In TCRdb, the public reads were trimmed at Q25 with fastp and aligned with MiXCR, with productive beta chains retained. Duplicate CDR3 protein sequences are folded into a single record with the most common DNA and genes. It is TCRdb's table, rather than the study itself, that gives the V and J calls and clone size. The sample table holds 800,000 to 900,000 distinct CDR3 sequences, of which around two thirds were seen once. 28% of the sample is held by the ten biggest clonotypes.

The research as a whole found: Observed TCR beta diversity correlated strongly with the percentage of naive T cells measured by flow cytometry. Donor CMV infection status was unknown, potentially confounding age-related changes in expanded clonotypes. Estimates of total diversity based on one million sequenced T cells were regarded as lower bounds and as underestimates. Observed TCR beta diversity per million T cells fell roughly linearly with age, and a significant reduction was already apparent by age approximately 41. Compared with the aged group, the long-lived group had more naive CD4+ T cells, fewer expanded clones and increased TCR diversity, a pattern suggesting age selection. Because profiling used bulk unsorted PBMCs, naive and antigen-experienced compartments could not be compared conclusively.

The TCR was taken from a man aged 25 to 45 in good health. The sequenced sample consisted of blood. The V and J genes are TRBV20-1 and TRBJ2-7; TRBD1 aligns with 8 central bases. The CDR3 protein is CSVSPGQVYEQYF. Here is the DNA: TGCAGCGTTAGCCCGGGACAGGTCTACGAGCAGTACTTC.